This TCR beta chain appears in the sequencing data of a study of shared T cell receptors in the human thymus. Trimming pared 5 bases from V and 4 bases from J, leaving 15 bases between. Germline loops: CDR1 SEHNR, CDR2 FQNEAQ (reference sequence). The CDR3 is 14 residues long. The table came from immunoSEQ multiplex PCR; TCRdb's copy has only in-frame clones and leaves some out. Among 500,000 to 850,000 clones listed, approximately 87% were seen once. In addition, the sample was reused for a study of human thymus T cells. According to that study: The source of the thymus tissue was resections taken during corrective heart surgery. Thymic repertoires of unrelated individuals were reported in related research to overlap highly.

The specimen sequenced was thymocytes. This receptor was taken from a boy younger than two with a congenital heart defect. The chain links TRBV7-9 to TRBJ2-7; a weak D match, TRBD1 (6 bases). Here the CDR3 DNA reads TGTGCCAGCAGCAGTAAATCACAGGGTTACGAGCAGTACTTC. Translated: CASSSKSQGYEQYF. Filled out from reference TRBV7-9 and TRBJ2-7, the complete variable domain reads DTGVSQNPRHKITKRGQNVTFRCDPISEHNRLYWYRQTLGQGPEFLTYFQNEAQLEKSRLLSDRFSAERPKGSFSTLEIQRTEQGDSAMYLCASSSKSQGYEQYFGPGTRLTVT.